Presented here are 10 T cell receptor beta chains from one specimen sequenced in a study of blood T cell repertoires in COVID-19. Measured with immunoSEQ multiplex PCR; TCRdb has only the in-frame clones, and not every one. The sample yields about 50,000 clones, 90% seen once. Sample: peripheral blood. These receptors were obtained from a human donor in a cohort sampled during active COVID-19.

CDR3 bases: TGTGCCAGCAGCGGGGACAGGGGAGGGTATGGCTACACCTTC. It is translated as CASSGDRGGYGYTF. The rearrangement links TRBV9 to TRBJ1-2; TRBD1 aligns across 10 bases. The CDR3 is 14 amino acids. The J segment lost 5 bases and the V segment lost 3 bases, leaving 4 bases of the junction unmatched. Germline CDR1 SGDLS, CDR2 YYNGEE.

In DNA form, the CDR3 reads TGCGCCAGCAGCCAAGATTCCCCAGGGGGGTATGGCTACACCTTC. It is translated as CASSQDSPGGYGYTF. V is TRBV4-1 and J is TRBJ1-2, with TRBD1 matching 7 bases. The germline gives CDR1 MGHRA, CDR2 YSYEKL. Trimming at V came to 0 bases and at J to 5 bases, leaving 6 bases not matched to a gene. The CDR3 length is 15 residues.

This clone was counted a few times. The CDR3 DNA is TGCAGCGTTGGGACAGGCCTATCTGGGGCCAACGTCCTGACTTTC. It specifies CSVGTGLSGANVLTF. The rearrangement joins TRBV29-1 to TRBJ2-6, with TRBD1 matching 7 bases. After removal of 4 bases from V and 1 base from J, the junction contained 4 bases not matched to a gene. CDR3 length: 15 residues. The germline V gene encodes CDR1 SQVTM and CDR2 ANQGSEA.

This clone was observed once. This chain joins TRBV6-5 and TRBJ1-1; D ambiguous. The germline V gene encodes CDR1 MNHEY and CDR2 SVGAGI. The CDR3 covers 13 residues. Trimming removed 6 bases at V and 4 bases at J, with 12 bases between. The CDR3 loop is CASRERQSTEAFF. The DNA of the CDR3 is TGTGCCAGCAGAGAGAGACAATCCACTGAAGCTTTCTTT.

The rearrangement joins TRBV10-3 to TRBJ1-5; D gene unclear. CDR3 length: 14 amino acids. V was trimmed by 6 bases and J by 0 bases, leaving 9 bases between them. CDR1 ENHRY and CDR2 SYGVKD come from the germline V gene. The CDR3 sequence: CAISTDYSNQPQHF. In nucleotides, the CDR3 is TGTGCCATCAGCACAGATTATAGCAATCAGCCCCAGCATTTT.

The chain couples TRBV13 to TRBJ1-3; the D gene is possibly TRBD1 (5 bases). V lost 7 bases, J lost 0 bases, and 22 bases lay in between. The CDR3 has 18 residues. Germline assignment: CDR1 PRHDT and CDR2 FYEKMQ (reference sequence). In DNA, the CDR3 is TGTGCCAGCACTCCCCCGCGGGGCGGGATCGTCTCTGGAAACACCATATATTTT. It encodes CASTPPRGGIVSGNTIYF.

This sequence joins TRBV5-1 and TRBJ2-3; 9 nucleotides line up with TRBD1. J gave up 2 bases and V 0 bases, and 7 bases lay outside the gene matches. The length of the CDR3 is 17 residues. The V gene's germline CDR1 is SGHRS and CDR2 YFSETQ. CDR3 coding DNA: TGCGCCAGCAGCTTGGCCGGGACAGGGTATGACACAGATACGCAGTATTTT. Translating gives CASSLAGTGYDTDTQYF. Using reference TRBV5-1 and TRBJ2-3 for the parts outside the CDR3, the full variable domain is KAGVTQTPRYLIKTRGQQVTLSCSPISGHRSVSWYQQTPGQGLQFLFEYFSETQRNKGNFPGRFSGRQFSNSRSEMNVSTLELGDSALYLCASSLAGTGYDTDTQYFGPGTRLTVL.

The CDR3 loop is CASSPGITAVYEQYV. The CDR3 DNA follows: TGTGCCAGCAGCCCCGGGATTACAGCGGTCTACGAGCAGTACGTC. V and J are TRBV5-6 and TRBJ2-7; a possible D gene is TRBD2 (5 bases). This CDR3 is 15 amino acids long. V lost 4 bases and J lost 3, with 17 bases in between. Germline CDR1 is SGHDT and CDR2 is YYEEEE.

This chain uses TRBV21-1 with TRBJ2-7; the table calls TRBD1, which could not be checked here. TRBV21-1 is given as a pseudogene. The CDR3 totals 16 residues. The DNA of the CDR3 is TGTGCCAGCAGCAAAGAAAGGGCAGGGGCTTCCTACGAGCAGTACGTC. This sequence encodes CASSKERAGASYEQYV.

The chain carries TRBV19 and TRBJ2-5, with D perhaps TRBD2 (6 bases). V lost 3 bases, J lost 4 bases, and 15 bases lay in between. The CDR3 totals 15 residues. Germline V gene sequence: CDR1 LNHDA, CDR2 SQIVND (reference sequence). The CDR3: CASSIEGAGIETQYF. CDR3 DNA sequence: TGTGCCAGTAGTATTGAGGGAGCGGGTATAGAGACCCAGTACTTC.